The present entry profiles one TCR beta chain with its context. As yet, its antigen is unknown. These data belong to a study of shared clonotypes between healthy human individuals. HIV-negative, healthy adults without recent acute infections or vaccinations were the donors. General study findings and limits: An anticipated effect of sequencing depth on clonotype sharing among donors was recognized.

Every subset's genomic DNA went evenly onto several immunoSEQ plates. Authors' analysis steps: ImmunoSEQ output held junction-only sequences without quality scores, so filtering differed. Produced via immunoSEQ multiplex PCR; TCRdb's table is partial and in-frame only. That table gives V, J and clone size, and the DNA gave D and trimming. The profile shows hundreds of thousands of clones, about 85% of them singletons. Trimming shortened V by 4 bases and J by 4 bases, and 20 bases separated the two germline ends. CDR1 is SGHNT and CDR2 is YYREEE in the germline V gene (reference sequence). This CDR3 is built from 16 residues.

The chain employs TRBV5-4 and TRBJ1-1; maybe TRBD1 (6 bases). This receptor was taken from a woman aged 35 to 49 in good health. Some clones in this sample may be carry-over from other donors' samples. Sequencing used PBMCs. The CDR3 region is CASSPGGGGWGTEAFF. The CDR3 DNA follows: TGTGCCAGCAGCCCGGGCGGGGGGGGCTGGGGCACTGAAGCTTTCTTT.